This TCR beta chain was observed in a study of tumor-infiltrating lymphocytes in primary liver carcinoma. Of note for this clonotype: This may be a read error, as it is one base from a much larger clone.

Germline DNA was extracted alongside blood RNA, which was obtained from unsorted whole blood. Total RNA (around 0.45 ug) served as template for TCR beta cDNA synthesis primed by a constant-region primer. Generation of the TCR beta libraries relied on three nested multiplex PCR rounds using slightly modified ARM-PCR. TRBV1-TRBV30 forward primers paired with a C-beta reverse primer drove the first two PCR rounds, about 9 cycles each. Each CDR3 protein is one row after TCRdb ran MiXCR on the multiplex PCR reads. There are 300,000 to 350,000 distinct CDR3 sequences in the sample; roughly two thirds occur only once, and about 6% lies in the top ten. Germline V gene data show CDR1 as SGHDT and CDR2 as YYEEEE. CDR3 size: 12 residues.

The source is a man aged 35 to 55 with primary liver carcinoma and hepatitis B virus infection. What was sequenced was peripheral blood. The gene calls are TRBV5-6 and TRBJ1-1; D not resolved. CDR3: CTSSLRRDEAFF. The CDR3 region has the DNA TGTACCAGCAGCTTAAGGCGAGATGAAGCTTTCTTT.